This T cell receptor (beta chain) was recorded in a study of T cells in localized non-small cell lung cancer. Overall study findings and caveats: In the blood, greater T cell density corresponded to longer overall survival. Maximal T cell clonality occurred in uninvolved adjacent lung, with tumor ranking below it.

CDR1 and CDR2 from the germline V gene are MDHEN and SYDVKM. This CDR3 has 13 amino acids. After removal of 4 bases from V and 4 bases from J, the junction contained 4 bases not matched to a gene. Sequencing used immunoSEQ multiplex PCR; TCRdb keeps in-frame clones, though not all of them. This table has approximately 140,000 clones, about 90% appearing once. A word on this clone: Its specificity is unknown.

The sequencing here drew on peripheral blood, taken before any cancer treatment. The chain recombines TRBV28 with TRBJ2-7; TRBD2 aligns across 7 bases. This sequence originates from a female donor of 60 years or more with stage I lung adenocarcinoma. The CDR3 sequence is CASSSRLAYEQYF. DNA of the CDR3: TGTGCCAGCAGTTCTCGACTAGCTTACGAGCAGTACTTC.